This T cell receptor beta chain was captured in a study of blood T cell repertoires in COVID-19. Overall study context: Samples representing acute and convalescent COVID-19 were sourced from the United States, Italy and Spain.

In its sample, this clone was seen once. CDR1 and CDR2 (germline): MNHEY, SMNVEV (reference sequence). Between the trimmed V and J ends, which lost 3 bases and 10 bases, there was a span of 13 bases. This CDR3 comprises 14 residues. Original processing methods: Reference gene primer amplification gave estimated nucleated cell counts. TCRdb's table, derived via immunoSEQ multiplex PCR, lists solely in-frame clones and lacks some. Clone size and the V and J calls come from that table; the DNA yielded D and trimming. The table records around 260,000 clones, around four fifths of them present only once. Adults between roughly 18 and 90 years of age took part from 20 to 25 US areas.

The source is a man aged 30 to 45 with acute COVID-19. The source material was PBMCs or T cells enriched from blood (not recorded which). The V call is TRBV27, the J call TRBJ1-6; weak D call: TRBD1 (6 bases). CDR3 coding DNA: TGTGCCAGCAGTTTCGGGGGGCGTTTATCACCCCTCCACTTT. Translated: CASSFGGRLSPLHF.